Listed here are 24 T cell receptor beta chains from one sample, sequenced in a study of blood T cell repertoires in COVID-19. TCRdb keeps only in-frame clones here, not all; method: immunoSEQ multiplex PCR. In the table there are some 130,000 clones, about 85% of which are singletons. Input material: peripheral blood. The receptor set was obtained from a man aged 80 or over with acute or convalescent COVID-19.

The chain links TRBV6-2 or TRBV6-3 to TRBJ2-7, with a possible D match to TRBD2 (6 bases). CDR1 and CDR2 from the germline V gene are MNHEY and SVGEGT. Trimming pared 5 bases from V and 1 base from J, leaving 15 bases between. There are 15 residues in the CDR3. The CDR3 loop is CASSELASGSYEQYF. CDR3 DNA sequence: TGTGCCAGCAGTGAGCTAGCGAGTGGATCCTACGAGCAGTACTTC.

The chain uses TRBV7-9 and TRBJ2-7; D is possibly TRBD1 (6 bases). With 2 bases removed from V and 3 bases from J, the gap between germline ends came to 11 bases. The CDR3 covers 14 residues. Germline V CDR1 and CDR2: SEHNR, FQNEAQ (reference sequence). CDR3 nucleotide sequence: TGTGCCAGCAGCTTATTACAGGGAAACTACGAGCAGTACTTC. It encodes CASSLLQGNYEQYF.

This clone showed up many times. This rearrangement joins TRBV5-8 to TRBJ2-1; 7 positions match TRBD1. The V segment lost 3 bases and the J segment 6 bases; nucleotides outside the gene matches: 9. The CDR3 is made up of 15 amino acids. Germline values: CDR1 SGHTS, CDR2 YDEGEE. CDR3 sequence (DNA): TGTGCCAGCAGCTCCGGGACAGCCGGGCTCAATGAGCAGTTCTTC. It specifies CASSSGTAGLNEQFF.

The V and J genes are TRBV7-2 and TRBJ2-1; no clear D gene. This CDR3 spans 16 amino acids. Germline V CDR1 and CDR2: SGHTA, FQGNSA. V shed 1 base and J shed 6 bases, with 16 bases lying between them. In DNA, the CDR3 is TGTGCCAGCAGCTTAGTGTCCGGTCCCCCCCGCAATGAGCAGTTCTTC. This codes for CASSLVSGPPRNEQFF.

This clone has more than one count but fewer than ten. The V and J genes are TRBV18 and TRBJ2-3, with 10 bases lining up with TRBD2. CDR1 is KGHSH, CDR2 LQKENI, per germline. This CDR3 spans 14 amino acids. J lost 1 base, V lost 6 bases, and 1 base had no gene match. CDR3 DNA: TGTGCCAGCTCCGGGACTAGCGGCACAGATACGCAGTATTTT. Amino acid sequence: CASSGTSGTDTQYF.

The chain is built from TRBV5-1 and TRBJ2-7; D might be TRBD2 (5 bases). V lost 0 bases, J lost 2 bases, and 6 bases lay in between. This CDR3 contains 13 residues. Germline CDR1 is SGHRS and CDR2 is YFSETQ. CDR3 in amino acids: CASSLAGTYEQYF. CDR3 in DNA: TGCGCCAGCAGCTTGGCCGGGACCTACGAGCAGTACTTC. The whole variable domain, remainder taken from reference TRBV5-1 and TRBJ2-7, is KAGVTQTPRYLIKTRGQQVTLSCSPISGHRSVSWYQQTPGQGLQFLFEYFSETQRNKGNFPGRFSGRQFSNSRSEMNVSTLELGDSALYLCASSLAGTYEQYFGPGTRLTVT.

Here the CDR3 reads CASSSTGGSSPLHF. The DNA for the CDR3 is TGTGCCAGCAGCTCCACAGGGGGCAGTTCACCCCTCCACTTT. The chain recombines TRBV7-2 with TRBJ1-6; the match to TRBD1 covers 9 bases. Unmatched junction bases numbered 4, after V lost 4 bases and J lost 9 bases. The germline V gene encodes CDR1 SGHTA and CDR2 FQGNSA. The CDR3 extends over 14 amino acids.

This clone was detected once. The rearrangement joins TRBV11-3 to TRBJ2-6; a possible D gene is TRBD1 (5 bases). CDR1 and CDR2 (germline): SGHNT, YENEEA. CDR3 length: 14 amino acids. Trimming shortened V by 6 bases and J by 1 base, and 7 bases separated the two germline ends. For the CDR3, the DNA is TGTGCCAGCAGTCCAGGGTCTGGGGCCAACGTCCTGACTTTC. This translates into CASSPGSGANVLTF.

The chain uses TRBV18 and TRBJ2-2; D ambiguous. The V gene's germline CDR1 is KGHSH and CDR2 LQKENI. V was pared by 6 bases and J by 1 base, with 9 bases between. This CDR3 comprises 14 residues. The CDR3 sequence is CASSYQENTGELFF. As DNA, the CDR3 is TGTGCCAGCTCCTATCAGGAGAACACCGGGGAGCTGTTTTTT.

This clone was counted between two and nine times. The rearrangement links TRBV13 to TRBJ2-7; D may be TRBD2 (6 bases). CDR3 size: 14 residues. V was trimmed by 5 bases and J by 2 bases, leaving 13 bases between them. Germline lookup yields CDR1 PRHDT and CDR2 FYEKMQ (reference sequence). Written as DNA, the CDR3 is TGTGCCAGCAGCCCCAGGGAGGCGGCCTACGAGCAGTACTTC. Residues: CASSPREAAYEQYF.

The rearrangement uses TRBV20-1 and TRBJ1-1, with D uncertain. Trimming removed 4 bases at V and 5 bases at J, with 8 bases between. This CDR3 spans 11 amino acids. Germline-derived CDR1 and CDR2 are DFQATT and SNEGSKA (reference sequence). The chain's CDR3 is CSATAETEAFF. CDR3 sequence (DNA): TGCAGTGCTACTGCCGAGACTGAAGCTTTCTTT.

The chain employs TRBV20-1 and TRBJ2-7; D might be TRBD1 (6 bases). The V gene lost 3 bases and the J gene lost 8 bases, with 11 bases spanning the gap. Germline V gene lookup returns CDR1 DFQATT and CDR2 SNEGSKA (reference sequence). The CDR3 has 11 amino acids. CDR3: CSARTTGQQYF. DNA of the CDR3: TGCAGTGCTAGGACAACAGGGCAGCAGTACTTC.

The chain is built from TRBV10-1 and TRBJ2-1; 7 positions match TRBD2. Germline trimming cut 4 bases from V and 9 bases from J; bases unmatched to any gene: 12. From germline, CDR1 is WNHNN and CDR2 SYGVQD (reference sequence). This CDR3 is built from 15 residues. CDR3 sequence: CASSVGRAGDGEQFF. In DNA form, the CDR3 reads TGCGCCAGCAGTGTGGGGAGGGCTGGGGATGGTGAGCAGTTCTTC.

V is TRBV25-1 and J is TRBJ2-2; the D gene is possibly TRBD1 (6 bases). With 5 bases removed from V and 6 bases from J, the gap between germline ends came to 10 bases. The CDR3 is 13 amino acids. Germline CDR1 reads MGHDK; CDR2 reads SYGVNS. The CDR3 coding sequence is TGTGCCAGCAGTAAACAGGGATCCGGGGAGCTGTTTTTT. Amino acid sequence: CASSKQGSGELFF. The full variable domain, completed using reference TRBV25-1 and TRBJ2-2, is EADIYQTPRYLVIGTGKKITLECSQTMGHDKMYWYQQDPGMELHLIHYSYGVNSTEKGDLSSESTVSRIRTEHFPLTLESARPSHTSQYLCASSKQGSGELFFGEGSRLTVL.

The J gene is TRBJ1-2, the V gene TRBV5-1; 10 bases line up with TRBD1. Germline CDR1 reads SGHRS; CDR2 reads YFSETQ. V shed 0 bases and J 8 bases; nucleotides not matched to a gene: 4. The CDR3 sequence is 14 residues long. CDR3 protein: CASSLGQGARGYTF. The CDR3 DNA is TGCGCCAGCAGCTTGGGACAGGGGGCGCGAGGCTACACCTTC.

In regard to this clone: The germline gene is not matched at one end of the junction; a read error may be the cause. This chain links TRBV4-2 with TRBJ1-6; 7 nucleotides align to TRBD1. CDR3 size: 15 residues. The V gene's germline CDR1 is LGHNA and CDR2 YNFKEQ. Here the CDR3 DNA reads TGTGCCAGCAGCCAAGGAGGCAGGGGGGAGCTGAACCTCTACTTT. Its protein is CASSQGGRGELNLYF.

The V gene is TRBV27, the J gene TRBJ2-5; TRBD1 agrees at 7 bases. From germline, CDR1 is MNHEY and CDR2 SMNVEV (reference sequence). CDR3 length equals 13 residues. The junction had 2 bases not matched to a gene; V was cut back by 5 bases and J by 2 bases. The CDR3 loop reads CASSHRGQETQYF. CDR3 nucleotides: TGTGCCAGCAGTCACAGGGGTCAAGAGACCCAGTACTTC.

The rearrangement uses TRBV11-3 and TRBJ1-3; 9 bases map to TRBD1. There are 16 residues in the CDR3. The trim removed 5 bases at V and 4 bases at J, leaving 9 bases unmatched. The germline V gene has CDR1 SGHNT and CDR2 YENEEA. This CDR3 is CASSHSGTGSGNTIYF. The DNA of the CDR3 is TGTGCCAGCAGCCACTCCGGGACAGGGAGCGGAAACACCATATATTTT.

As regards this clone: Other DNA sequences in the same sample also yield this CDR3. This CDR3 is CASSPSGSSYNEQFF. CDR3 DNA sequence: TGTGCCAGCAGCCCTAGCGGGAGCTCCTACAATGAGCAGTTCTTC. This chain joins TRBV11-1 and TRBJ2-1, with TRBD2 matching 10 bases. The CDR3 is made up of 15 amino acids. Germline loops: CDR1 SGHAT, CDR2 FQDESV (reference sequence). V gave up 5 bases and J gave up 0 bases; unmatched junction bases: 1.

This chain joins TRBV5-8 and TRBJ2-1, with D maybe TRBD1 (5 bases). Trimming left V 2 bases short and J 0 bases short, with 9 bases between. Germline V gene lookup returns CDR1 SGHTS and CDR2 YDEGEE. The CDR3 loop spans 15 amino acids. CDR3 DNA sequence: TGTGCCAGCAGCTTTGGTGACAGCTCCTACAATGAGCAGTTCTTC. It encodes CASSFGDSSYNEQFF.

A word on this clone: Sequence at one end of the junction differs from germline and may be a read error. V usage is TRBV19 and J usage is TRBJ1-2, with 12 bases matching TRBD1. This CDR3 has 15 amino acids. Germline V CDR1 and CDR2: LNHDA, SQIVND (reference sequence). The CDR3 DNA sequence: TGTGCCAATAGTACCGGGACAGGGGGCCCCTATGGCTACACCTTC. It translates to CANSTGTGGPYGYTF. Full variable domain (rest looked up from reference TRBV19 and TRBJ1-2): DGGITQSPKYLFRKEGQNVTLSCEQNLNHDAMYWYRQDPGQGLRLIYYSQIVNDFQKGDIAEGYSVSREKKESFPLTVTSAQKNPTAFYLCANSTGTGGPYGYTFGSGTRLTVV.

This clone has only a few counts. V is TRBV29-1 and J is TRBJ2-5; perhaps TRBD2 as D (7 bases). V dropped 8 bases and J dropped 5 bases, with 15 bases sitting between them. Germline V gives CDR1 SQVTM, CDR2 ANQGSEA. This CDR3 has 12 amino acids. CDR3 bases: TGCAGCATAGGTGGGGGGGCGGAGACCCAGTACTTC. It translates to CSIGGGAETQYF.

This chain uses TRBV27 with TRBJ2-7, with 13 bases lining up with TRBD2. Trimming took 5 bases from V and 2 from J; bases not matched to a gene: 6. Germline V gene lookup returns CDR1 MNHEY and CDR2 SMNVEV (reference sequence). CDR3 length equals 16 residues. This CDR3 is CASSPATSGGPYEQYF. For the CDR3, the DNA is TGTGCCAGCAGTCCTGCGACTAGCGGGGGGCCCTACGAGCAGTACTTC.

The chain employs TRBV9 and TRBJ1-1, with D possibly matching TRBD1 (6 bases). V lost 4 bases and J lost 1, with 14 bases in between. The CDR3 covers 15 residues. The germline V gene encodes CDR1 SGDLS and CDR2 YYNGEE. The CDR3: CASSSLGDTNTEAFF. The CDR3, as DNA: TGTGCCAGCAGCTCCCTAGGGGACACGAACACTGAAGCTTTCTTT.